These 20 T cell receptor beta chains share one sample of origin, sequenced in a study of shared clonotypes between healthy human individuals. The repertoire was sequenced with immunoSEQ multiplex PCR; TCRdb's copy has only in-frame clones and lacks some. The top ten clones hold around 0.37% of a sample with 2,500,000 or so clones, 90% to 95% of them seen once. Specimen: naive CD4+ T cells from PBMCs. Subset denoted: CD45RA+ positively selected. Receptor source: a man aged 18-30 years in good health. Some clones in this sample may be carry-over from other donors' samples.

The chain uses TRBV10-2 and TRBJ2-4; 7 bases are a match to TRBD2. The germline gives CDR1 WSHSY, CDR2 SAAADI. The CDR3 spans 15 residues. Trimming cost V 7 bases and J 7 bases; bases outside gene matches: 13. The CDR3 DNA is TGCGCCAGCACCGGCGGTCCTAGCGGTTTTAACATTCAGTACTTC. This sequence encodes CASTGGPSGFNIQYF.

The chain couples TRBV18 to TRBJ1-5, with D possibly TRBD1 on 6 matching bases. This CDR3 comprises 15 residues. V lost 2 bases and J lost 4, with 12 bases in between. Germline CDR1 and CDR2: KGHSH and LQKENI. The CDR3 DNA reads TGTGCCAGCTCACCATGGGGGGCCCTTAATCAGCCCCAGCATTTT. It yields the protein CASSPWGALNQPQHF. The whole variable domain, filled in from reference TRBV18 and TRBJ1-5, reads NAGVMQNPRHLVRRRGQEARLRCSPMKGHSHVYWYRQLPEEGLKFMVYLQKENIIDESGMPKERFSAEFPKEGPSILRIQQVVRGDSAAYFCASSPWGALNQPQHFGDGTRLSIL.

The genes are TRBV19 and TRBJ2-3; unclear D gene. CDR1 and CDR2 (germline): LNHDA, SQIVND (reference sequence). The V end lost 4 bases, the J end lost 6 bases, and 8 bases lay between the germline ends. The CDR3 is made up of 12 amino acids. The CDR3 DNA is TGTGCCAGTAGTAAAGGTGTTGATACGCAGTATTTT. Translation gives CASSKGVDTQYF.

Only a few counts were recorded for this clone. The chain carries TRBV4-3 and TRBJ1-5; unclear D gene. This CDR3 region has 14 residues. The V gene lost 1 base and the J gene lost 6 bases, with 10 bases spanning the gap. Germline V CDR1 and CDR2: LGHNA, YSLEER. The CDR3 DNA sequence: TGCGCCAGCAGCCAAGCGGAGGGCACTCAGCCCCAGCATTTT. It codes for CASSQAEGTQPQHF.

This chain links TRBV4-1 with TRBJ1-3, with D tentatively TRBD1 (5 bases). The CDR3 consists of 15 residues. The germline V and J ends were trimmed by 4 bases and 0 bases, with 10 bases remaining between them. Germline values: CDR1 MGHRA, CDR2 YSYEKL. The CDR3 DNA sequence: TGCGCCAGCAGCCTCCCTGACAGCTCTGGAAACACCATATATTTT. Residues: CASSLPDSSGNTIYF.

The chain employs TRBV14 and TRBJ2-5; 8 nucleotides agree with TRBD2. Germline CDR1 reads SGHDN; CDR2 reads FVKESK. J was trimmed by 2 bases and V by 2 bases; bases with no gene match: 7. The CDR3 spans 16 residues. The CDR3 spells CASSQQLTSGQETQYF. DNA for the CDR3: TGTGCCAGCAGCCAACAGCTCACTAGCGGACAAGAGACCCAGTACTTC.

The chain combines TRBV19 with TRBJ1-3; 7 bases match TRBD1. V shed 5 bases, J shed 0 bases, and the junction held 7 bases outside the gene matches. The CDR3 covers 16 residues. Germline CDR1 reads LNHDA; CDR2 reads SQIVND (reference sequence). This CDR3 is CASSPGTVISGNTIYF. In nucleotides, the CDR3 is TGTGCCAGTAGTCCCGGGACAGTGATCTCTGGAAACACCATATATTTT.

The chain uses TRBV7-3 and TRBJ2-1, with 9 bases aligning to TRBD1. The trim removed 5 bases at V and 6 bases at J, leaving 11 bases unmatched. Germline lookup yields CDR1 SGHTA and CDR2 FQGTGA. The length of the CDR3 is 16 residues. DNA of the CDR3: TGTGCCAGCAGCACCCAATCGGGACAGGGATCCAATGAGCAGTTCTTC. This codes for CASSTQSGQGSNEQFF.

The gene calls are TRBV4-2 and TRBJ2-7; TRBD2 aligns across 7 bases. This CDR3 has 11 amino acids. V lost 8 bases to trimming and J lost 5 bases; unmatched junction nucleotides: 3. Germline CDR1 LGHNA, CDR2 YNFKEQ. CDR3 protein: CASSREDEQYF. In nucleotides, the CDR3 is TGTGCCAGCTCCCGGGAGGACGAGCAGTACTTC.

V is TRBV7-9 and J is TRBJ2-3; D perhaps matches TRBD2 (6 bases). Per the germline V gene, CDR1 is SEHNR and CDR2 is FQNEAQ (reference sequence). Trimming stripped 7 bases from V and 0 bases from J, with 14 bases between. CDR3 length: 15 amino acids. The CDR3 DNA reads as TGTGCCAGCACCAGCGGGTACGCTAGCACAGATACGCAGTATTTT. This translates into CASTSGYASTDTQYF.

The V and J genes are TRBV29-1 and TRBJ2-1; TRBD2 is a possible D gene (6 bases). There are 14 residues in the CDR3. CDR1 and CDR2 (germline): SQVTM, ANQGSEA. Trimming took 6 bases from V and 3 from J, leaving 15 bases between them. The CDR3 protein is CSVLSPGVYNEQFF. The CDR3 DNA is TGCAGCGTCCTCTCCCCGGGAGTCTACAATGAGCAGTTCTTC.

This chain connects TRBV4-2 to TRBJ2-3; D gene unclear. The CDR3 has 18 amino acids. From germline, CDR1 is LGHNA and CDR2 YNFKEQ. V lost 3 bases to trimming and J lost 4 bases, with 23 bases between them. The chain's CDR3 is CASSHGNFRDSYADTQYF. The CDR3 DNA is TGTGCCAGCAGCCATGGCAATTTTAGAGATTCTTACGCAGATACGCAGTATTTT.

Only one count was recorded for this clone. The chain joins TRBV10-2 to TRBJ2-5; TRBD1 agrees at 11 bases. The CDR3 covers 14 residues. With V trimmed by 6 bases and J by 1 base, 1 base remained unmatched. Germline CDR1 reads WSHSY; CDR2 reads SAAADI. In DNA form, the CDR3 reads TGCGCCAGCAGGGACAGGGGGCCCCAAGAGACCCAGTACTTC. Its translation is CASRDRGPQETQYF.

V and J are TRBV7-2 and TRBJ1-3; possible D gene TRBD1, 5 bases. The germline V gene encodes CDR1 SGHTA and CDR2 FQGNSA. The V gene lost 2 bases and the J gene lost 0 bases, with 17 bases spanning the gap. The CDR3 is made up of 18 amino acids. The DNA of the CDR3 is TGTGCCAGCAGCTTATTGGAACAGGCCCCGCGCTCTGGAAACACCATATATTTT. This gives the protein CASSLLEQAPRSGNTIYF.

The DNA of the CDR3 is TGTGCCAGCAGCCAAACTACAGCGTTTGAGACCCAGTACTTC. Encoded protein: CASSQTTAFETQYF. The chain couples TRBV4-2 to TRBJ2-5; D unclear. Germline V gene data show CDR1 as LGHNA and CDR2 as YNFKEQ. CDR3 length: 14 amino acids. V lost 2 bases and J lost 5, with 12 bases in between.

The V and J genes are TRBV5-6 and TRBJ1-2; D might be TRBD1 (6 bases). Germline V gives CDR1 SGHDT, CDR2 YYEEEE. Trimming cost V 0 bases and J 4 bases, with 16 bases left between them. This CDR3 is built from 16 residues. CDR3 residues: CASSLASGTHSYGYTF. The CDR3 DNA reads as TGTGCCAGCAGCTTGGCTTCGGGGACACACTCCTATGGCTACACCTTC.

This clone has just a few counts. The same CDR3 also results from other DNA sequences found in this sample. J is TRBJ1-1 and V is TRBV5-1; D gene uncertain. CDR1 is SGHRS and CDR2 is YFSETQ in the germline V gene. This CDR3 is built from 13 residues. V lost 1 base to trimming and J lost 1 base, with 5 bases between them. The CDR3 loop reads CASSLWGNTEAFF. The CDR3, as DNA: TGCGCCAGCAGCTTGTGGGGGAACACTGAAGCTTTCTTT.

This clone appeared once. The rearrangement links TRBV6-5 to TRBJ1-6, with D possibly being TRBD1 (5 bases). V was clipped by 6 bases and J by 8 bases, with 8 bases between them. Germline V gives CDR1 MNHEY, CDR2 SVGAGI. CDR3 length equals 12 residues. CDR3 region: CASRPRDSPLHF. Here the CDR3 DNA reads TGTGCCAGCAGACCCAGGGATTCACCCCTCCACTTT.

The chain joins TRBV28 to TRBJ1-5, with no clear D. Trimming took off 1 base at V and 3 bases at J, with 10 bases between the two ends. The CDR3 runs 15 residues. Germline values: CDR1 MDHEN, CDR2 SYDVKM. CDR3 bases: TGTGCCAGCAGTTTATTCCAGGCAGACAATCAGCCCCAGCATTTT. It is translated as CASSLFQADNQPQHF.

The gene calls are TRBV28 and TRBJ2-3; 11 bases are shared with TRBD1. The CDR3 consists of 15 residues. Per the germline V gene, CDR1 is MDHEN and CDR2 is SYDVKM. J gave up 5 bases and V 6 bases, and 7 bases lay outside the gene matches. CDR3: CASSWGTGGRDTQYF. CDR3 DNA sequence: TGTGCCAGCAGCTGGGGGACAGGGGGAAGAGATACGCAGTATTTT.